These 26 T cell receptor beta chains share one sample of origin, sequenced in a study of T cell responses to AZD1222 COVID-19 vaccine (dated by TCRdb to 2020 to 2023). Library creation used the immunoSEQ multiplex PCR assay. Imported from immuneACCESS, the table was reduced by TCRdb to in-frame sequences with V and J called. These copies leave out some clones; in studies compared against another copy, an unresolved V gene accounts for under half, and the cause of the remainder is not known. The sample includes around 200,000 clones, with 85% to 95% observed a single time. The ten largest clones capture 1.5% to 2% of the sample. The time point label here, explained by the study, means: about 28 days (+/-7) after the second vaccine dose. The sequenced sample was peripheral blood, obtained 28 days after the second AZD1222 dose. The receptors originated from an adult who received the AZD1222 COVID-19 vaccine.

The chain carries TRBV29-1 and TRBJ1-4; D not certain. Germline CDR1 SQVTM, CDR2 ANQGSEA. The CDR3 sequence is 12 residues long. V gave up 4 bases and J gave up 5 bases, with 8 bases separating them. CDR3 in DNA: TGCAGCGTTGTGACCCTGAATGAAAAACTGTTTTTT. The encoded protein is CSVVTLNEKLFF. Full variable domain (missing parts from reference TRBV29-1 and TRBJ1-4): SAVISQKPSRDICQRGTSLTIQCQVDSQVTMMFWYRQQPGQSLTLIATANQGSEATYESGFVIDKFPISRPNLTFSTLTVSNMSPEDSSIYLCSVVTLNEKLFFGSGTQLSVL.

The V and J genes are TRBV7-9 and TRBJ2-3, with a weak D call TRBD2 (6 bases). Deletions cut 8 bases from V and 2 bases from J, with 11 bases between. Germline loops: CDR1 SEHNR, CDR2 FQNEAQ (reference sequence). CDR3 length equals 13 residues. CDR3 region: CASWGEYTDTQYF. The CDR3 nucleotides read TGTGCCAGCTGGGGGGAGTACACAGATACGCAGTATTTT.

V and J are TRBV4-3 and TRBJ1-6, with 7 positions matching TRBD1. J was trimmed by 7 bases and V by 0 bases; bases with no gene match: 3. The germline gives CDR1 LGHNA, CDR2 YSLEER. The CDR3 has 15 amino acids. For the CDR3, the DNA is TGCGCCAGCAGCCAAGAGACAGGGTACAATTCACCCCTCCACTTT. Its protein product is CASSQETGYNSPLHF.

V gene TRBV2 combines with J gene TRBJ1-4, with D perhaps TRBD1 (5 bases). The germline CDR1 and CDR2 sequences are SNHLY and FYNNEI. Trimming shortened V by 2 bases and J by 7 bases, and 14 bases separated the two germline ends. This CDR3 is 15 amino acids long. This CDR3 reads CASSETGQSGEKLFF. The CDR3 DNA is TGTGCCAGCAGTGAAACGGGGCAATCGGGTGAAAAACTGTTTTTT.

V is TRBV7-3 and J is TRBJ1-1; the D gene is possibly TRBD1 (5 bases). This CDR3 region has 13 residues. CDR1 and CDR2 from the germline V gene are SGHTA and FQGTGA. V lost 6 bases to trimming and J lost 2 bases, with 10 bases between them. DNA of the CDR3: TGTGCCAGCAGTTACGGACAAAACACTGAAGCTTTCTTT. This encodes CASSYGQNTEAFF. Drawing the rest from reference TRBV7-3 and TRBJ1-1, the complete variable domain is GAGVSQTPSNKVTEKGKYVELRCDPISGHTALYWYRQSLGQGPEFLIYFQGTGAADDSGLPNDRFFAVRPEGSVSTLKIQRTERGDSAVYLCASSYGQNTEAFFGQGTRLTVV.

This chain uses TRBV12-3 or TRBV12-4 with TRBJ1-2; D gene unclear. This CDR3 contains 12 residues. The V gene lost 4 bases and the J gene lost 4 bases, with 7 bases spanning the gap. DNA for the CDR3: TGTGCCAGCAGTTCGGGTTTCTATGGCTACACCTTC. As protein: CASSSGFYGYTF.

The genes are TRBV4-1 and TRBJ2-7; 9 bases line up with TRBD1. The CDR3 is 16 residues long. The V gene's germline CDR1 is MGHRA and CDR2 YSYEKL. J was trimmed by 2 bases and V by 0 bases; bases with no gene match: 5. The CDR3 sequence is CASSQEMTGGTYEQYF. For the CDR3, the DNA is TGCGCCAGCAGCCAAGAGATGACAGGGGGGACCTACGAGCAGTACTTC.

This clone appeared once. The chain is built from TRBV7-8 and TRBJ2-1; TRBD2 matches 9 bases. Germline CDR1 is SGHVS and CDR2 is FQNEAQ. This CDR3 contains 12 residues. V gave up 8 bases and J gave up 15 bases; unmatched junction bases: 11. The CDR3 DNA follows: TGTGCCAGCCGTTCGGGCGGGGGGGCCCCGTTCTTC. It encodes CASRSGGGAPFF.

Points on this clone: A read error may account for a junction end that differs from germline. This chain joins TRBV27 and TRBJ2-3; D is uncertain. From germline, CDR1 is MNHEY and CDR2 SMNVEV (reference sequence). CDR3 size: 14 residues. CDR3 nucleotides: TGTGCCAGCAGTTTATCGATCAGCATAGATACGCAGTATTTT. Translation: CASSLSISIDTQYF.

The chain employs TRBV11-2 and TRBJ2-1; D is ambiguous. The CDR3 totals 13 residues. Trimming removed 2 bases from V and 6 bases from J, with 8 bases in between. Germline loops: CDR1 SGHAT, CDR2 FQNNGV. The CDR3 DNA reads TGTGCCAGCAGCTTATTTCGAGTCAATGAGCAGTTCTTC. Amino acids: CASSLFRVNEQFF.

The V gene is TRBV18, the J gene TRBJ1-5, with TRBD1 as a possible D gene (5 bases). Trimming cost V 0 bases and J 5 bases, with 8 bases left between them. The length of the CDR3 is 14 residues. CDR1 is KGHSH, CDR2 LQKENI, per germline. The CDR3 DNA sequence: TGTGCCAGCTCACCACCGGGGGGAGATCAGCCCCAGCATTTT. Translated, it gives CASSPPGGDQPQHF.

The V gene is TRBV7-2, the J gene TRBJ2-1; 13 positions match TRBD2. This CDR3 contains 17 residues. Germline-derived CDR1 and CDR2 are SGHTA and FQGNSA. The trim removed 5 bases at V and 4 bases at J, leaving 8 bases unmatched. The CDR3 nucleotides read TGTGCCAGCAGCCGGACTAGCGGGGGCCGGTTTTACAATGAGCAGTTCTTC. Residues: CASSRTSGGRFYNEQFF.

The rearrangement joins TRBV2 to TRBJ1-3; tentatively, D is TRBD1 (6 bases). Germline-derived CDR1 and CDR2 are SNHLY and FYNNEI. The CDR3 sequence is 16 residues long. V lost 8 bases and J 1 base, leaving 18 bases between the germline ends. Here the CDR3 DNA reads TGTGCCAGCTCCACCGCCAGGGGTAAATCTGGAAACACCATATATTTT. The encoded protein is CASSTARGKSGNTIYF.

The rearrangement uses TRBV7-3 and TRBJ2-3; D not resolved. V was trimmed by 4 bases and J by 2 bases, leaving 16 bases between them. Germline V CDR1 and CDR2: SGHTA, FQGTGA. This CDR3 is 16 amino acids long. In nucleotides, the CDR3 is TGTGCCAGCAGCTCCCAACCCAACGTTCACACAGATACGCAGTATTTT. Translating gives CASSSQPNVHTDTQYF.

The chain employs TRBV7-3 and TRBJ2-1; D remains unclear. Trimming took 3 bases from V and 9 from J, leaving 9 bases between them. Germline V gene sequence: CDR1 SGHTA, CDR2 FQGTGA. The length of the CDR3 is 12 residues. Here the CDR3 DNA reads TGTGCCAGCAGCTTCTCAGTGGGTGAGCAGTTCTTC. Translating gives CASSFSVGEQFF.

The rearrangement links TRBV7-2 to TRBJ2-1, with 7 bases identical to TRBD2. Germline lookup yields CDR1 SGHTA and CDR2 FQGNSA. The CDR3 runs to 16 residues. The junction had 10 bases not matched to a gene; V was cut back by 5 bases and J by 3 bases. The CDR3, as DNA: TGTGCCAGCAGCCTGGCCGGACTAGGAAGCTACAATGAGCAGTTCTTC. Its protein is CASSLAGLGSYNEQFF.

The V and J genes are TRBV16 and TRBJ1-1; D possibly corresponds to TRBD1 (5 bases). The CDR3 has 16 residues. Trimming took off 4 bases at V and 1 base at J, with 16 bases between the two ends. CDR1 and CDR2 from the germline V gene are KGHSY and FQNENV. CDR3 sequence (DNA): TGTGCCAGCAGCCCTCAGAAGGCAGGGAGGAACACTGAAGCTTTCTTT. Amino acid sequence: CASSPQKAGRNTEAFF.

V and J are TRBV18 and TRBJ1-4, with D hard to call. The CDR3 covers 12 residues. V dropped 6 bases and J dropped 6 bases, with 8 bases sitting between them. Germline CDR1 KGHSH, CDR2 LQKENI. The DNA of the CDR3 is TGTGCCAGCTCCCCGAGGGATGAAAAACTGTTTTTT. Protein sequence: CASSPRDEKLFF.

A single count supports this clone. The CDR3 coding sequence is TGTGCCAGCAGCTTGTGGACTAGCGGGAGGGACAATGAGCAGTTCTTC. Its translation: CASSLWTSGRDNEQFF. The gene calls are TRBV7-9 and TRBJ2-1; TRBD2 matches at 15 bases. Germline V gene sequence: CDR1 SEHNR, CDR2 FQNEAQ (reference sequence). The ends lost 3 bases at V and 5 bases at J; junction bases unmatched: 2. The CDR3 has 16 amino acids.

The CDR3, as DNA: TGCGCCAGCAGCGGCAGGAACACTCAAGAGACCCAGTACTTC. This encodes CASSGRNTQETQYF. The chain joins TRBV5-1 to TRBJ2-5; no clear D. Trimming left V 4 bases short and J 2 bases short, with 12 bases between. The CDR3 loop spans 14 amino acids. Germline V lookup: CDR1 SGHRS, CDR2 YFSETQ.

V usage is TRBV3-1 (or the pseudogene TRBV3-2) and J usage is TRBJ1-2, with D unresolved. The germline V gene has CDR1 LGHDT and CDR2 YNNKEL (reference sequence). Trimming took 1 base from V and 5 from J, leaving 5 bases between them. The CDR3 loop spans 12 amino acids. The CDR3 coding sequence is TGTGCCAGCAGCCAAGGGCAGTATGGCTACACCTTC. Its protein is CASSQGQYGYTF.

The rearrangement uses TRBV30 and TRBJ1-1, with D unclear. CDR1 GTSNPN and CDR2 SVGIG come from the germline V gene (reference sequence). The CDR3 runs to 14 residues. V was trimmed by 0 bases and J by 1 base, leaving 9 bases between them. The CDR3 loop reads CAWSVGIANTEAFF. In DNA, the CDR3 is TGTGCCTGGAGTGTAGGAATAGCGAACACTGAAGCTTTCTTT.

CDR3 sequence: CAWSDHRGRGEKLFF. In DNA form, the CDR3 reads TGTGCCTGGAGTGACCACAGGGGAAGAGGTGAAAAACTGTTTTTT. The chain joins TRBV30 to TRBJ1-4; the match to TRBD1 covers 7 bases. Germline values: CDR1 GTSNPN, CDR2 SVGIG (reference sequence). The trim removed 1 base at V and 7 bases at J, leaving 9 bases unmatched. The CDR3 has 15 residues. The full variable domain, rest sourced from reference TRBV30 and TRBJ1-4, is SQTIHQWPATLVQPVGSPLSLECTVEGTSNPNLYWYRQAAGRGLQLLFYSVGIGQISSEVPQNLSASRPQDRQFILSSKKLLLSDSGFYLCAWSDHRGRGEKLFFGSGTQLSVL.

J is TRBJ2-5 and V is TRBV3-1 (or the pseudogene TRBV3-2), with TRBD2 matching 12 bases. Germline V gives CDR1 LGHDT, CDR2 YNNKEL (reference sequence). This CDR3 has 17 amino acids. Trimming removed 3 bases from V and 3 bases from J; junction bases left unmatched: 8. In DNA, the CDR3 is TGTGCCAGCAGCCACTTTCCGGGACTAGCGGGCGAAGAGACCCAGTACTTC. It encodes CASSHFPGLAGEETQYF.

The chain recombines TRBV7-3 with TRBJ1-1, with unresolved D. The CDR3 sequence is 13 residues long. CDR1 and CDR2 (germline): SGHTA, FQGTGA. Deletions cut 4 bases from V and 5 bases from J, with 11 bases between. The CDR3 DNA sequence: TGTGCCAGCAGCTCGACTCCCCAAACTGAAGCTTTCTTT. Translated: CASSSTPQTEAFF.

This clone was picked up one time. The V call is TRBV4-3, the J call TRBJ1-2, with D maybe TRBD1 (5 bases). The V and J ends lost 1 base and 4 bases respectively, with 13 bases between them. Germline V gene data show CDR1 as LGHNA and CDR2 as YSLEER. The CDR3 is made up of 15 amino acids. The CDR3 bases are TGCGCCAGCAGCCAAGGGGGCAGGGTGGGCTATGGCTACACCTTC. As protein: CASSQGGRVGYGYTF.